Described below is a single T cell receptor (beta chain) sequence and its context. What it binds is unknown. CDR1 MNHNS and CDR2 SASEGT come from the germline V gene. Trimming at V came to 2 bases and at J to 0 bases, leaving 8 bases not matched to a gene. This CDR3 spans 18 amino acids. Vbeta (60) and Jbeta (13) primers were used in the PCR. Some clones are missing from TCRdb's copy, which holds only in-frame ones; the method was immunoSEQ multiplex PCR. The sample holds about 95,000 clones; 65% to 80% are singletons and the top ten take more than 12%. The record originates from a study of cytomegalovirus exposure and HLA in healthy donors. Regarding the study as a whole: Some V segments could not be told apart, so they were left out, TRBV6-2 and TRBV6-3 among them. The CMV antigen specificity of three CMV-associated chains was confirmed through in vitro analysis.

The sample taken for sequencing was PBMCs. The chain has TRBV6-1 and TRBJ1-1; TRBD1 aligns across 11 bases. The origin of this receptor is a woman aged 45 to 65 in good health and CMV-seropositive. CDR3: CASSERDRGFRLNTEAFF. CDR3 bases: TGTGCCAGCAGTGAAAGGGACAGGGGGTTTAGATTGAACACTGAAGCTTTCTTT.